This T cell receptor (beta chain) emerged from a study of OX40 agonist ivuxolimab in advanced cancers. On the study more broadly: Patients' therapy was ivuxolimab, an antibody that acts as an agonist of OX40 (CD134).

In its sample, this clone was seen once. The antigen is unknown. The junction does not match germline at one end; this may be a read error. General study findings and limits: In the 0.1 to 3.0 mg/kg range, CD4+ and CD8+ blood T cells had expanded clonally by week 6.

Exclusion of a patient followed from autoimmune disease history or systemic immunosuppression. Samples were taken at baseline and on day 1 of cycles 4 and 7. Sequencing was performed with immunoSEQ multiplex PCR; in TCRdb, only in-frame clones are kept and a portion is missing. The table includes about 50,000 clones, over 85% detected once. Germline V gene lookup returns CDR1 MNHEY and CDR2 SMNVEV (reference sequence). CDR3 length: 12 residues. The chain combines TRBV27 with TRBJ2-1, with a possible D match to TRBD2 (5 bases). This material consisted of CD4+ or CD8+ T cells sorted from blood, taken in a trial of the OX40 agonist ivuxolimab. This receptor was obtained from an adult with an advanced solid tumor such as melanoma, head and neck, liver or kidney cancer. CDR3 coding DNA: TGTGCCAGCAGTTATCCGGGGAATGGGCAGTTCTTC. This codes for CASSYPGNGQFF.